These 17 T cell receptor beta chains were sequenced from one sample in a study of blood T cell repertoires in COVID-19. The repertoire was sequenced with immunoSEQ multiplex PCR; TCRdb's copy has only in-frame clones and lacks some. In the table there are approximately 66,000 clones, almost 90% of which are singletons. Sample: peripheral blood. Receptors originate from a woman in her fifties or sixties with active or convalescent COVID-19.

The chain recombines TRBV9 with TRBJ2-1; D may be TRBD2 (5 bases). CDR3 length: 15 amino acids. Trimming stripped 4 bases from V and 0 bases from J, with 11 bases between. Germline CDR1 is SGDLS and CDR2 is YYNGEE. CDR3 DNA sequence: TGTGCCAGCAGCATAAGCGGCCTCTCCTACAATGAGCAGTTCTTC. This sequence encodes CASSISGLSYNEQFF.

The chain links TRBV14 to TRBJ1-1, with D possibly matching TRBD1 (6 bases). This CDR3 contains 14 residues. Looked up from germline, CDR1 is SGHDN and CDR2 is FVKESK. Trimming took off 4 bases at V and 7 bases at J, with 16 bases between the two ends. The CDR3 DNA sequence: TGTGCCAGCAGCCCTCTCACAGGGCGCGGTGAAGCTTTCTTT. Residues: CASSPLTGRGEAFF.

This clone was seen only a few times. V gene TRBV7-3 combines with J gene TRBJ1-1; TRBD1 aligns across 8 bases. The CDR3 loop spans 18 amino acids. Looked up from germline, CDR1 is SGHTA and CDR2 is FQGTGA. V gave up 3 bases and J gave up 1 base; unmatched junction bases: 13. CDR3 loop: CASSFIGPGGAWNTEAFF. The CDR3, as DNA: TGTGCCAGCAGCTTTATAGGGCCAGGGGGCGCGTGGAACACTGAAGCTTTCTTT.

The rearrangement links TRBV19 to TRBJ2-1, with TRBD2 identical over 10 bases. V shed 5 bases, J shed 4 bases, and the junction held 11 bases outside the gene matches. The CDR3 extends over 17 amino acids. CDR1 is LNHDA, CDR2 SQIVND, per germline (reference sequence). The CDR3 loop reads CASSLSGRAYTYNEQFF. The CDR3 bases are TGTGCCAGTAGTCTCAGCGGGAGGGCCTACACATACAATGAGCAGTTCTTC.

The V and J genes are TRBV11-1 and TRBJ2-3; the match to TRBD2 covers 7 bases. V was pared by 7 bases and J by 6 bases, with 13 bases of the junction left unmatched. Germline V gene sequence: CDR1 SGHAT, CDR2 FQDESV (reference sequence). This CDR3 comprises 15 residues. CDR3 sequence reads: CASNWREPSGDTQYF. Written as DNA, the CDR3 is TGTGCCAGCAATTGGCGGGAGCCCTCGGGGGATACGCAGTATTTT.

The rearrangement links TRBV19 to TRBJ2-3; 9 positions agree with TRBD1. Looked up from germline, CDR1 is LNHDA and CDR2 is SQIVND (reference sequence). After removal of 7 bases from V and 6 bases from J, the junction contained 8 bases not matched to a gene. The CDR3 extends over 14 amino acids. CDR3 coding DNA: TGTGCCAGTACCTTTGGGACAGGGTGGGATACGCAGTATTTT. Translation: CASTFGTGWDTQYF.

The CDR3 nucleotides are TGCGCCAGCAGCCAAGATGGACAGGCGGCGCTCCACTATGGCTACACCTTC. Residues: CASSQDGQAALHYGYTF. The chain couples TRBV4-1 to TRBJ1-2; 7 bases align to TRBD1. The ends lost 0 bases at V and 3 bases at J; junction bases unmatched: 10. CDR1 and CDR2 (germline): MGHRA, YSYEKL. CDR3 size: 17 residues.

This sequence joins TRBV30 and TRBJ1-5; D might be TRBD1 (6 bases). The CDR3 totals 13 residues. From germline, CDR1 is GTSNPN and CDR2 SVGIG (reference sequence). V lost 5 bases and J 4 bases, leaving 12 bases between the germline ends. The CDR3, as DNA: TGTGCCTGGGCCACAGGGTTGAATCAGCCCCAGCATTTT. Translating gives CAWATGLNQPQHF.

The CDR3 coding sequence is TGTGCCAGCAGTGACAACAGGGGCTACGGGGCCAACGTCCTGACTTTC. Residues: CASSDNRGYGANVLTF. The rearrangement joins TRBV25-1 to TRBJ2-6; 7 nucleotides align to TRBD1. Unmatched junction bases numbered 6, after V lost 3 bases and J lost 4 bases. CDR1 MGHDK and CDR2 SYGVNS come from the germline V gene. The CDR3 is 16 residues long.

This clone was seen more than once but under ten times. V usage is TRBV19 and J usage is TRBJ2-3, with D perhaps matching TRBD2 (5 bases). The germline V gene encodes CDR1 LNHDA and CDR2 SQIVND (reference sequence). Trimming removed 4 bases at V and 2 bases at J, with 13 bases between. This CDR3 has 15 amino acids. The CDR3 nucleotides are TGTGCCAGTAGTAGTGGGCGGGTCCTCACAGATACGCAGTATTTT. Protein sequence: CASSSGRVLTDTQYF.

The V call is TRBV5-1, the J call TRBJ2-7; no reliable D call. Germline assignment: CDR1 SGHRS and CDR2 YFSETQ. This CDR3 is 13 amino acids long. Trimming cost V 1 base and J 1 base, with 6 bases left between them. In DNA, the CDR3 is TGCGCCAGCAGCTTGTTCGGGTCCTACGAGCAGTACTTC. Translating it yields CASSLFGSYEQYF.

The V call is TRBV5-8, the J call TRBJ1-1; D uncertain. Trimming took off 1 base at V and 2 bases at J, with 12 bases between the two ends. CDR1 is SGHTS and CDR2 is YDEGEE in the germline V gene. The CDR3 extends over 15 amino acids. CDR3 DNA: TGTGCCAGCAGCTTGAGTTCGGGGAGAAACACTGAAGCTTTCTTT. It codes for CASSLSSGRNTEAFF.

The V gene is TRBV3-1 (or the pseudogene TRBV3-2), the J gene TRBJ2-1, with TRBD2 matching 10 bases. Germline values: CDR1 LGHDT, CDR2 YNNKEL (reference sequence). The ends lost 8 bases at V and 8 bases at J; junction bases unmatched: 24. This CDR3 is 19 amino acids long. The CDR3 sequence: CASRGKPVVLAGVRYEQFF. CDR3 bases: TGTGCCAGCCGAGGTAAACCGGTGGTTCTAGCGGGAGTTCGATATGAGCAGTTCTTC.

The rearrangement joins TRBV5-8 to TRBJ1-5; TRBD1 agrees at 9 bases. Trimming removed 5 bases from V and 1 base from J; junction bases left unmatched: 19. This CDR3 comprises 20 residues. Germline V CDR1 and CDR2: SGHTS, YDEGEE. The CDR3 reads CASRPMTGGISSGSNQPQHF. CDR3 sequence (DNA): TGTGCCAGCAGACCAATGACAGGGGGAATTTCTTCGGGAAGCAATCAGCCCCAGCATTTT.

This clone came up once. The rearrangement links TRBV3-1 (or the pseudogene TRBV3-2) to TRBJ1-1; D perhaps matches TRBD1 (6 bases). The CDR3 is 13 amino acids. In germline, CDR1 is LGHDT, CDR2 YNNKEL (reference sequence). The germline V and J ends were trimmed by 1 base and 5 bases, with 8 bases remaining between them. This chain's CDR3 is CASSQGRGTEAFF. The DNA of the CDR3 is TGTGCCAGCAGCCAAGGAAGGGGGACTGAAGCTTTCTTT.

This clone is a singleton in its sample. The gene calls are TRBV7-9 and TRBJ2-1; D is uncertain. Trimming removed 4 bases from V and 8 bases from J, with 12 bases in between. The germline CDR1 and CDR2 sequences are SEHNR and FQNEAQ (reference sequence). This CDR3 is built from 13 residues. Written as DNA, the CDR3 is TGTGCCAGCAGCTCCGGGTTTGCACATGAGCAGTTCTTC. Amino acids: CASSSGFAHEQFF.

V is TRBV27 and J is TRBJ2-7; 7 bases fit TRBD1. Germline loops: CDR1 MNHEY, CDR2 SMNVEV (reference sequence). This CDR3 comprises 16 residues. The V and J ends lost 5 bases and 6 bases, in that order; junction bases with no gene match: 16. For the CDR3, the DNA is TGTGCCAGCAGTCCGTTCCGACAGGGTTTGGGGAGCGAGCAGTACTTC. Its protein is CASSPFRQGLGSEQYF.